The 8 T cell receptor beta chains listed next were all sequenced from one sample in a study of vaccination effects on CD4 cells after COVID-19. The ViraFEST assay expanded antigen-specific CD4+ T cells with viral peptide pools before sequencing. The authors isolated CD4+ T cells after around 11 days of culture. Each person got two doses of an mRNA SARS-CoV-2 vaccine, BNT162b2 or mRNA-1273. This table comes from immunoSEQ multiplex PCR, and its TCRdb copy is limited to in-frame clones, with some not included. The table includes approximately 29,000 clones, over 70% detected once. Their antigen targets remain unknown. The material was CD4+ T cells from PBMCs cultured with HCoV-NL63 spike peptides, obtained after COVID-19 vaccination. Every receptor here comes from a human donor who received a COVID-19 vaccine.

V is TRBV27 and J is TRBJ1-1; TRBD1 aligns across 7 bases. The CDR3 runs 14 residues. J gave up 4 bases and V 5 bases, and 7 bases lay outside the gene matches. The germline V gene encodes CDR1 MNHEY and CDR2 SMNVEV (reference sequence). The CDR3 DNA follows: TGTGCCAGCAGTCCCCCCGGGACAGTCACTGAAGCTTTCTTT. This sequence encodes CASSPPGTVTEAFF.

The CDR3 nucleotides are TGTGCCAGCTCACCGCGGCGAGAAGTGGATGAGCAGTACTTC. Translating gives CASSPRREVDEQYF. The chain is built from TRBV18 and TRBJ2-7; D is undetermined. With 3 bases removed from V and 7 bases from J, the gap between germline ends came to 16 bases. Germline CDR1 KGHSH, CDR2 LQKENI. This CDR3 region has 14 residues.

The rearrangement links TRBV20-1 to TRBJ1-1; D remains ambiguous. CDR1 is DFQATT and CDR2 is SNEGSKA in the germline V gene (reference sequence). The V and J ends lost 3 bases and 10 bases respectively, with 12 bases between them. The CDR3 spans 11 residues. The CDR3 reads CSASDGVRAFF. The CDR3 nucleotides are TGCAGTGCTAGCGACGGGGTTCGAGCTTTCTTT.

The chain recombines TRBV30 with TRBJ1-2; D gene ambiguous. Trimming removed 3 bases at V and 0 bases at J, with 14 bases between. Germline assignment: CDR1 GTSNPN and CDR2 SVGIG (reference sequence). The CDR3 contains 15 residues. The CDR3 bases are TGTGCCTGGAGCGAAAATCGAATTACTAACTATGGCTACACCTTC. It is translated as CAWSENRITNYGYTF.

The V gene is TRBV6-1, the J gene TRBJ2-5; 9 nucleotides agree with TRBD1. The V gene's germline CDR1 is MNHNS and CDR2 SASEGT. The CDR3 consists of 15 residues. The V and J ends lost 1 base and 6 bases, in that order; junction bases with no gene match: 6. The CDR3 reads CASSEVGTGLQTQYF. As DNA, the CDR3 is TGTGCCAGCAGTGAAGTAGGGACAGGGCTGCAGACCCAGTACTTC.

This chain uses TRBV27 with TRBJ2-3, with TRBD1 as a possible D gene (5 bases). Trimming took off 2 bases at V and 4 bases at J, with 19 bases between the two ends. Germline CDR1 and CDR2: MNHEY and SMNVEV (reference sequence). The CDR3 is made up of 17 amino acids. Written as DNA, the CDR3 is TGTGCCAGCAGTTTACTACCTTGGGGCTTGGACGCAGATACGCAGTATTTT. Protein: CASSLLPWGLDADTQYF.

The V call is TRBV6-1, the J call TRBJ2-5, with 11 bases lining up with TRBD2. Germline CDR1 is MNHNS and CDR2 is SASEGT. V was clipped by 4 bases and J by 7 bases; unmatched bases: 11. The CDR3 runs to 16 residues. The chain's CDR3 is CASSALLAGVGATQYF. The CDR3 region has the DNA TGTGCCAGCAGTGCGTTACTAGCGGGGGTAGGAGCGACCCAGTACTTC.

The V call is TRBV27, the J call TRBJ2-1; the D call may be TRBD1 or TRBD2 (5 bases each). V was cut by 2 bases and J by 3 bases, with 8 bases left in between. Germline values: CDR1 MNHEY, CDR2 SMNVEV (reference sequence). The CDR3 totals 14 residues. The CDR3 DNA sequence: TGTGCCAGCAGTTTAGAGAGGGGCTACAATGAGCAGTTCTTC. It yields the protein CASSLERGYNEQFF.